This T cell receptor (beta chain) stems from a study of memory CD4+ T cells and cytomegalovirus serostatus. Study context: Donors were healthy Belgian adults, some 10 CMV seropositive and roughly 25 seronegative. Notes on the study in general: Suggested: most of the CMV-linked TCR signature lies in CD4+ memory cells. Each of approximately 61 CMV-associated TCRbeta sequences occurred in one to five individuals.

Turning to this clone: Antigen specificity is unknown.

The protocol was immunoSEQ multiplex PCR, while the TCRdb copy is restricted to in-frame clones and leaves out a portion. The sample holds tens of thousands of clones, roughly 76% seen once. Single viable CD3+CD4+CD8-CD45RO+ cells were sorted as the memory CD4+ T cells. Germline V gene lookup returns CDR1 KGHSH and CDR2 LQKENI. The length of the CDR3 is 14 residues. J gave up 5 bases and V 2 bases, and 1 base lay outside the gene matches. The TCR comes from an adult in good health and CMV-seropositive. Material for sequencing was memory CD4+ T cells from blood. This chain uses TRBV18 with TRBJ1-5, with TRBD1 matching 9 bases. The CDR3 protein is CASSPTGGDQPQHF. CDR3 DNA: TGTGCCAGCTCACCAACAGGGGGCGATCAGCCCCAGCATTTT.